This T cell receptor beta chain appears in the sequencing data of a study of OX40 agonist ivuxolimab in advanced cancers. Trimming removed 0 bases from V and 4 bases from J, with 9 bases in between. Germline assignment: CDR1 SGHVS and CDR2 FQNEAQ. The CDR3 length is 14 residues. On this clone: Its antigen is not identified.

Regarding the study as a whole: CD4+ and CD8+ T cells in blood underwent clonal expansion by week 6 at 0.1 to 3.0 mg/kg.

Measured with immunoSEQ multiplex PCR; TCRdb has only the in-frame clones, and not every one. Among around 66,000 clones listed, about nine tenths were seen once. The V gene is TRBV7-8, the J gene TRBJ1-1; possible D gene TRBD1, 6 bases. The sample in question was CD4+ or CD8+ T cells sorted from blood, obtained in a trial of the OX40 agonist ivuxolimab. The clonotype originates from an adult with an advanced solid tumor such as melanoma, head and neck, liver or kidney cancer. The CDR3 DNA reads TGTGCCAGCAGCTTAGCGCGGACAGCCACTGAAGCTTTCTTT. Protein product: CASSLARTATEAFF.